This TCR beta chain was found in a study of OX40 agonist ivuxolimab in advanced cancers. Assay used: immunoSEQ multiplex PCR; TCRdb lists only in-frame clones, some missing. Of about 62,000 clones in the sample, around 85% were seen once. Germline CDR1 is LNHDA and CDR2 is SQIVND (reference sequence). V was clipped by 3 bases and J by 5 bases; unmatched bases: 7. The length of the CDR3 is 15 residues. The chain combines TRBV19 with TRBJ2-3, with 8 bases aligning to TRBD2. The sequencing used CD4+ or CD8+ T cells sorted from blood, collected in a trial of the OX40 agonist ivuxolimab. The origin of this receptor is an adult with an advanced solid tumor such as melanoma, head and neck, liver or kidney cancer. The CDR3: CASSIQAGGIDTQYF. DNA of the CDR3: TGTGCCAGTAGTATCCAGGCGGGGGGTATAGATACGCAGTATTTT.